The 15 T cell receptor beta chains in this list originate from one sample, sequenced in a study of T cell changes during pregnancy in multiple sclerosis. Using immunoSEQ multiplex PCR, the repertoire was profiled, and TCRdb retains in-frame clones only, with some absent. The sample carries some 55,000 clones, more than 85% recorded once. Source: peripheral blood, taken after pregnancy. The receptors shown here come from a female donor in good health, enrolled as a control in a pregnancy study.

The chain joins TRBV7-2 to TRBJ1-4; 11 bases are shared with TRBD1. Germline-derived CDR1 and CDR2 are SGHTA and FQGNSA. The CDR3 has 14 amino acids. V lost 6 bases, J lost 6 bases, and 3 bases stayed unmatched. This CDR3 reads CASSSDRGHEKLFF. Written as DNA, the CDR3 is TGTGCCAGCAGTTCGGACAGGGGGCATGAAAAACTGTTTTTT.

J is TRBJ2-3 and V is TRBV5-1; TRBD1 is a possible D gene (6 bases). V lost 4 bases, J lost 0 bases, and 18 bases lay in between. This CDR3 contains 17 residues. The germline CDR1 and CDR2 sequences are SGHRS and YFSETQ. As DNA, the CDR3 is TGCGCCAGCAGCACCGGAGTTTGGGACACTAGCACAGATACGCAGTATTTT. Translation: CASSTGVWDTSTDTQYF.

This sequence joins TRBV5-1 and TRBJ1-2, with a possible D match to TRBD1 (5 bases). This CDR3 region has 12 residues. V lost 4 bases and J lost 5, with 9 bases in between. Germline CDR1 is SGHRS and CDR2 is YFSETQ. CDR3 DNA: TGCGCCAGCAGCGAGACAGAATATGGCTACACCTTC. Amino acids: CASSETEYGYTF.

The rearrangement joins TRBV19 to TRBJ2-7; 9 positions agree with TRBD1. V lost 3 bases, J lost 9 bases, and 12 bases stayed unmatched. The CDR3 is 15 residues long. The germline V gene encodes CDR1 LNHDA and CDR2 SQIVND (reference sequence). CDR3 nucleotide sequence: TGTGCCAGTAGTATCTTTCTGGGACAGGGTCTAGGGCAGTACTTC. Residues: CASSIFLGQGLGQYF.

The chain employs TRBV28 and TRBJ2-7; 7 nucleotides match TRBD2. Germline CDR1 is MDHEN and CDR2 is SYDVKM. The CDR3 runs to 14 residues. With 11 bases clipped from V and 3 bases from J, the junction kept 13 bases outside the gene matches. DNA for the CDR3: TGTGCCGGTCGGCGGGCGGGAGCTGGCTACGAGCAGTACTTC. Its protein product is CAGRRAGAGYEQYF.

The chain carries TRBV13 and TRBJ2-1, with 9 bases identical to TRBD2. CDR1 PRHDT and CDR2 FYEKMQ come from the germline V gene (reference sequence). The V segment lost 6 bases and the J segment 8 bases; nucleotides outside the gene matches: 11. There are 15 residues in the CDR3. The CDR3 spells CASRYLAGGPDEQFF. The CDR3 DNA reads TGTGCCAGCAGGTACCTCGCGGGGGGGCCCGATGAGCAGTTCTTC. The entire variable domain, with the rest obtained from reference TRBV13 and TRBJ2-1, is as follows: AAGVIQSPRHLIKEKRETATLKCYPIPRHDTVYWYQQGPGQDPQFLISFYEKMQSDKGSIPDRFSAQQFSDYHSELNMSSLELGDSALYFCASRYLAGGPDEQFFGPGTRLTVL.

CDR3 coding DNA: TGTGCCAGCGGTGCGATAGCGGGAGGTGAAGATACGCAGTATTTT. Its protein product is CASGAIAGGEDTQYF. The J gene is TRBJ2-3, the V gene TRBV9; 10 nucleotides match TRBD2. J lost 5 bases, V lost 7 bases, and 10 bases had no gene match. The CDR3 runs 15 residues. Germline V gene lookup returns CDR1 SGDLS and CDR2 YYNGEE.

The chain links TRBV18 to TRBJ1-4, with a tentative D call TRBD1 (5 bases). Trimming took off 3 bases at V and 0 bases at J, with 14 bases between the two ends. The CDR3 sequence is 17 residues long. Germline V gene sequence: CDR1 KGHSH, CDR2 LQKENI. The CDR3 spells CASSPSRQRATNEKLFF. DNA for the CDR3: TGTGCCAGCTCACCCAGCCGACAGCGAGCAACTAATGAAAAACTGTTTTTT. The whole variable domain, remainder taken from reference TRBV18 and TRBJ1-4, is NAGVMQNPRHLVRRRGQEARLRCSPMKGHSHVYWYRQLPEEGLKFMVYLQKENIIDESGMPKERFSAEFPKEGPSILRIQQVVRGDSAAYFCASSPSRQRATNEKLFFGSGTQLSVL.

The chain carries TRBV11-2 and TRBJ2-5; 11 nucleotides match TRBD2. This CDR3 region has 15 residues. Germline V lookup: CDR1 SGHAT, CDR2 FQNNGV. V lost 8 bases to trimming and J lost 2 bases; unmatched junction nucleotides: 7. The CDR3 DNA follows: TGTGCCAGCCGGGGGACTAGCGGAGTTCAAGAGACCCAGTACTTC. Translated, it gives CASRGTSGVQETQYF.

This clone has only a few counts. The CDR3: CASSGPSRGTGANSPLHF. CDR3 bases: TGTGCCAGCAGCGGCCCGAGTAGAGGGACAGGGGCGAATTCACCCCTCCACTTT. The chain uses TRBV9 and TRBJ1-6, with TRBD1 identical over 10 bases. Per germline, CDR1 SGDLS and CDR2 YYNGEE. The J segment lost 7 bases and the V segment lost 3 bases, leaving 13 bases of the junction unmatched. The CDR3 contains 18 residues.

The CDR3 nucleotides are TGTGCCAGCAGTTCACTTAGCGGGACCCCCTCCTACGAGCAGTACTTC. It codes for CASSSLSGTPSYEQYF. This sequence joins TRBV28 and TRBJ2-7; 8 positions match TRBD2. This CDR3 comprises 16 residues. V was clipped by 4 bases and J by 0 bases; unmatched bases: 8. Germline V gene data show CDR1 as MDHEN and CDR2 as SYDVKM.

This chain links TRBV5-1 with TRBJ2-7; 8 bases agree with TRBD2. The CDR3 is 16 residues long. Trimming cost V 0 bases and J 2 bases; bases outside gene matches: 7. The germline gives CDR1 SGHRS, CDR2 YFSETQ. DNA for the CDR3: TGCGCCAGCAGCTTGGAACTAGCGGCACCTCCCTACGAGCAGTACTTC. Translated: CASSLELAAPPYEQYF. Based on the CDR3 plus reference TRBV5-1 and TRBJ2-7, the full variable domain is KAGVTQTPRYLIKTRGQQVTLSCSPISGHRSVSWYQQTPGQGLQFLFEYFSETQRNKGNFPGRFSGRQFSNSRSEMNVSTLELGDSALYLCASSLELAAPPYEQYFGPGTRLTVT.

The chain carries TRBV7-9 and TRBJ1-3; 7 nucleotides line up with TRBD1. Germline CDR1 reads SEHNR; CDR2 reads FQNEAQ (reference sequence). The CDR3 runs 16 residues. Unmatched junction bases numbered 11, after V lost 5 bases and J lost 4 bases. The CDR3 region has the DNA TGTGCCAGCAGCCGACGGCAGGGGGACCTCGGAAACACCATATATTTT. It encodes CASSRRQGDLGNTIYF. The whole variable domain, remainder taken from reference TRBV7-9 and TRBJ1-3, is DTGVSQNPRHKITKRGQNVTFRCDPISEHNRLYWYRQTLGQGPEFLTYFQNEAQLEKSRLLSDRFSAERPKGSFSTLEIQRTEQGDSAMYLCASSRRQGDLGNTIYFGEGSWLTVV.

The chain links TRBV28 to TRBJ1-2, with D unclear. The ends were cut back, 2 bases at V and 4 bases at J, with 17 bases in the middle. This CDR3 comprises 16 residues. The V gene's germline CDR1 is MDHEN and CDR2 SYDVKM. CDR3 amino acids: CASSLPLGATFYGYTF. The DNA of the CDR3 is TGTGCCAGCAGTTTACCCCTGGGCGCCACCTTCTATGGCTACACCTTC.

This rearrangement joins TRBV6-6 to TRBJ1-1; 7 bases are shared with TRBD1. Trimming removed 4 bases from V and 5 bases from J; junction bases left unmatched: 7. Germline CDR1 is MNHNY and CDR2 is SVGAGI (reference sequence). CDR3 size: 14 residues. CDR3 sequence: CASSSIQGETEAFF. CDR3 coding DNA: TGTGCCAGCAGTTCCATTCAGGGGGAAACTGAAGCTTTCTTT.